This T cell receptor beta chain comes out of a study of control samples from healthy donors and cancer patients. Here immunoSEQ multiplex PCR was the method, and the copy in TCRdb shows in-frame clones only, minus some. The table records about 57,000 clones, 91% of them present only once. The V and J ends lost 5 bases and 5 bases, in that order; junction bases with no gene match: 7. Germline V lookup: CDR1 SGHAT, CDR2 FQNNGV. The CDR3 has 15 amino acids. Source material: PBMCs. The sequence was collected from a man between 25 and 39 years old with colorectal cancer. The J gene is TRBJ2-2, the V gene TRBV11-2, with TRBD1 matching 8 bases. In DNA form, the CDR3 reads TGTGCCAGCAGCCTTGGGACAGGCCCAACCGGGGAGCTGTTTTTT. Residues: CASSLGTGPTGELFF.